This T cell receptor (beta chain) was sequenced during a study of OX40 agonist ivuxolimab in advanced cancers. Looked up from germline, CDR1 is SGDLS and CDR2 is YYNGEE. The ends lost 3 bases at V and 10 bases at J; junction bases unmatched: 11. CDR3 length equals 16 residues. Generated by immunoSEQ multiplex PCR, the TCRdb table keeps only in-frame clones and is missing some. The table includes tens of thousands of clones, about 89% detected once. V is TRBV9 and J is TRBJ1-6; TRBD1 agrees at 9 bases. This material consisted of CD4+ or CD8+ T cells sorted from blood, taken in a trial of the OX40 agonist ivuxolimab. This sequence was found in an adult with an advanced solid tumor such as melanoma, head and neck, liver or kidney cancer. The CDR3 DNA reads TGTGCCAGCAGCGAGACAGGGGGGGGGACTGGATCACCCCTCCACTTT. Its protein product is CASSETGGGTGSPLHF. The full variable domain, with the rest looked up from reference TRBV9 and TRBJ1-6, is DSGVTQTPKHLITATGQRVTLRCSPRSGDLSVYWYQQSLDQGLQFLIQYYNGEERAKGNILERFSAQQFPDLHSELNLSSLELGDSALYFCASSETGGGTGSPLHFGNGTRLTVT.